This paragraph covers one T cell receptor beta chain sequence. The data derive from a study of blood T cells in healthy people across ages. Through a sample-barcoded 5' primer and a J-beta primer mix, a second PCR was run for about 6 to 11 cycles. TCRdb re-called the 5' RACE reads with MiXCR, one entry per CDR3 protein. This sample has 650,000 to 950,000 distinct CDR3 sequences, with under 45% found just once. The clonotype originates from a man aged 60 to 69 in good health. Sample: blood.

CDR3 DNA: TGCGCCAGCAGCCAAGAACGTCTAGCGGGGGGATCAGATACGCAGTATTTT. Its protein product is CASSQERLAGGSDTQYF. The V and J genes are TRBV4-3 and TRBJ2-3; 11 bases fit TRBD2. Germline V CDR1 and CDR2: LGHNA, YSLEER. This CDR3 is built from 17 residues. After removal of 0 bases from V and 4 bases from J, the junction contained 6 bases not matched to a gene.